This T cell receptor (beta chain) came from a study of PD-1 blockade in classical Hodgkin lymphoma (dated by TCRdb to 2018 to 2020). Concerning the study at large: Nivolumab dosing was 3 mg/kg intravenously every 2 weeks, continuing until either disease progression or unacceptable toxicity. A peripheral blood immune signature of response to PD-1 blockade in classical Hodgkin lymphoma was defined using TCR beta sequencing and CyTOF.

Counted from cysteine to phenylalanine, this CDR3 has 14 amino acids. The entry retains the CDR3 DNA only, 42 bases that are in frame from base 1. V is pared back by 0 bases and J by 7 bases, with 11 bases lying between the germline termini. CDR1 and CDR2 were assigned from the germline V gene as SGHRS and YFSETQ. The study at large found these results: A significant rise by C4D1 was seen in CD4+ but not CD8+ TCR diversity (p=0.0027 vs p=0.16), with the rise being most apparent in complete responders (p=0.02). Patients starting nivolumab less than 1 year after ASCT had lower diversity and were excluded from later analyses to avoid confounding by immune reconstitution. Only a single clinical trial cohort was studied, and what caused the repertoire differences, possibly disease activity or prior therapy, remained undefined. Trial patients with a complete response had baseline diversity similar to that of newly diagnosed patients, while partial responders and progressors had significantly lower diversity. Baseline TCR diversity was reported to be lower in newly diagnosed patients than in healthy donors and to be lower still in relapsed/refractory patients.

The Qiagen DNeasy kit was used to extract genomic DNA from unsorted PBMCs and from the negatively selected CD4+ and CD8+ fractions. Using primers that anneal to V and J segments, immunoSEQ multiplex PCR amplified the TCR beta CDR3 regions. A synthetic immune receptor repertoire was used to minimize amplification bias, and remaining bias was computationally removed after sequencing. The original methods were these. Custom Python scripts were used to quantify repertoire diversity as the Shannon entropy index. Unsorted, CD4+ and CD8+ repertoires were analyzed separately, except for combined analyses in which CD4+ and CD8+ sequences were merged in silico. Clonal expansion was defined as at least a 2-fold frequency increase after treatment relative to C1D1, with a pseudocount of 0.5 for undetected baseline clones. Clones with 0 or 1 copy at C1D1 were defined as singleton clones, while clones with 2 or more copies were defined as non-singleton clones. By matching protein sequences in sorted samples from the same patient, clones expanded in unsorted samples were annotated as CD4+, CD8+ or unknown. Wilcoxon tests on paired samples were used to test changes in diversity from C1D1 to C4D1. In TCRdb, the immuneACCESS table is reduced to in-frame sequences with V and J assigned. These tables do not hold every clone; where another copy was compared, an unresolved V gene accounts for under half, and the others remain unexplained. V, J and clone size reflect that table, while D and trimming were determined from the DNA. The sample contains some 22,000 clones, around three quarters of them found a single time. The ten largest account for 17% of the sample.

In regard to this clone: Its antigen remains undetermined. No quality values exist for individual bases; no much larger clone is one base distant.

The sample's time point label is to be understood as: cycle 2 day 1 (C2D1) of nivolumab. Every trial patient had relapsed following autologous stem cell transplantation, and prior brentuximab vedotin exposure was what differed among cohorts A, B and C. The trial cohort comprised around 60 patients with relapsed/refractory classical Hodgkin lymphoma whose best overall responses were complete response, partial response or progressive disease. Trial patients were treated with single-agent nivolumab in the multi-cohort phase II CheckMate 205 trial. An independent review committee assessed best overall response by applying the 2007 International Working Group response criteria. PBMCs from the trial were collected at three points: immediately before nivolumab initiation (C1D1), and during therapy at cycle 2 day 1 and cycle 4 day 1. Peripheral blood was collected in 8 mL Vacutainer Cell Preparation Tubes, from which PBMCs were isolated by centrifugation and then cryopreserved.

The clonotype comes from a human donor with classical Hodgkin lymphoma. Sequencing was performed on peripheral blood mononuclear cells (PBMCs), taken before the second cycle of nivolumab. The chain is assembled from TRBV5-1 and TRBJ2-1; tentative D gene TRBD1, with 6 bases matching. At the DNA level, the sequence is TGCGCCAGCAGCTTGGGGGACAAACGAAATGAGCAGTTCTTC. It is translated as CASSLGDKRNEQFF.